This T cell receptor beta chain came from a study of blood T cell repertoires in COVID-19. Study context: The study drew acute and convalescent COVID-19 samples from the United States, Italy and Spain. The analysed material was cDNA or gDNA that came from T cells, B-cell-depleted T cells, or PBMCs.

Only a few counts were recorded for this clone. As processed by the authors: Using reference gene primer amplification, nucleated cell counts were estimated. Repertoires were generated with immunoSEQ multiplex PCR, while TCRdb's copy carries only in-frame clones and drops some. D and trimming come from the DNA, and the V and J calls and clone size come from that table. Among some 74,000 clones listed, roughly 83% were seen once. The CDR3 runs 16 residues. The germline V and J ends were trimmed by 7 bases and 0 bases, with 15 bases remaining between them. The germline gives CDR1 SGHVS, CDR2 FQNEAQ. The TCR comes from a woman aged 80 or over with acute or convalescent COVID-19. The source material was peripheral blood. The V gene is TRBV7-8, the J gene TRBJ1-4, with a tentative D call TRBD1 (6 bases). The CDR3 region has the DNA TGTGCCAGCACGCTTGGGGGGGGCACAACTAATGAAAAACTGTTTTTT. This codes for CASTLGGGTTNEKLFF.